This T cell receptor (beta chain) was captured in a study of T cell repertoires in cytomegalovirus infection. Overall study context: CMV infection plus the matching HLA type was flagged by public TCR beta signatures.

V dropped 4 bases and J dropped 2 bases, with 11 bases sitting between them. CDR1 is SQVTM and CDR2 is ANQGSEA in the germline V gene. The CDR3 totals 13 residues. TCRdb reprocessed the reads with MiXCR, giving one entry per CDR3 protein. This sample has a few hundred thousand distinct CDR3 sequences, with approximately 13% found just once. Findings and caveats of the study: Dominating the ex vivo response were HLA-C-restricted CMV-specific TCR beta clonotypes.

On this clonotype: Its matching antigen is unknown.

The chain couples TRBV29-1 to TRBJ1-1; D is undetermined. This receptor was identified in a human donor in good health (CMV status not recorded). Some clones in this sample may be carry-over from other donors' samples. The sequencing sample was made of PBMCs. The CDR3 reads CSVAGQYNTEAFF. The CDR3, as DNA: TGCAGCGTTGCTGGCCAGTACAACACTGAAGCTTTCTTT.